Shown below are 9 T cell receptor beta chains from a single sample sequenced in a study of shared clonotypes between healthy human individuals. This table comes from immunoSEQ multiplex PCR, and its TCRdb copy is limited to in-frame clones, with some not included. The table includes about 590,000 clones, around 95% detected once. Terminally differentiated effector memory CD45RA+ cells were excluded by CCR7 positive selection of CD45RO-negative cells. Sample: naive CD8+ T cells sorted from blood. These receptors all come from a woman aged 25 to 39 in good health.

This sequence joins TRBV7-9 and TRBJ2-2; D unresolved. Germline loops: CDR1 SEHNR, CDR2 FQNEAQ (reference sequence). V gave up 5 bases and J gave up 2 bases, with 9 bases separating them. This CDR3 comprises 14 residues. This CDR3 is CASSHDTNTGELFF. The CDR3 nucleotides are TGTGCCAGCAGCCACGACACCAACACCGGGGAGCTGTTTTTT. Complete variable domain (other parts from reference TRBV7-9 and TRBJ2-2): DTGVSQNPRHKITKRGQNVTFRCDPISEHNRLYWYRQTLGQGPEFLTYFQNEAQLEKSRLLSDRFSAERPKGSFSTLEIQRTEQGDSAMYLCASSHDTNTGELFFGEGSRLTVL.

The chain carries TRBV7-2 and TRBJ2-1, with TRBD2 as a possible D gene (6 bases). The CDR3 loop spans 15 amino acids. Trimming pared 3 bases from V and 4 bases from J, leaving 13 bases between. Looked up from germline, CDR1 is SGHTA and CDR2 is FQGNSA. CDR3 sequence: CASSLRGGSYNEQFF. CDR3 DNA sequence: TGTGCCAGCAGCTTGCGGGGCGGGTCTTACAATGAGCAGTTCTTC. Supplemented by reference TRBV7-2 and TRBJ2-1, the full variable domain reads GAGVSQSPSNKVTEKGKDVELRCDPISGHTALYWYRQSLGQGLEFLIYFQGNSAPDKSGLPSDRFSAERTGGSVSTLTIQRTQQEDSAVYLCASSLRGGSYNEQFFGPGTRLTVL.

This chain links TRBV6-5 with TRBJ2-7; 10 bases line up with TRBD2. CDR3 size: 14 residues. Germline loops: CDR1 MNHEY, CDR2 SVGAGI. V trimming: 6 bases; J trimming: 0 bases; junction bases outside the gene matches: 2. The CDR3 DNA is TGTGCCAGCAGGACTAGCGGGTACTCCTACGAGCAGTACTTC. Translation gives CASRTSGYSYEQYF.

V is TRBV5-5 and J is TRBJ2-2; TRBD1 agrees at 10 bases. Trimming removed 4 bases from V and 4 bases from J; junction bases left unmatched: 13. The CDR3 contains 18 residues. Germline CDR1 and CDR2: SGHKS and YYEKEE (reference sequence). The CDR3 coding sequence is TGTGCCAGCAGCGATCCACGGGACAGGGGAATTGTCACCGGGGAGCTGTTTTTT. As protein: CASSDPRDRGIVTGELFF.

V usage is TRBV27 and J usage is TRBJ1-1; D uncertain. The CDR3 runs to 14 residues. Germline V gene data show CDR1 as MNHEY and CDR2 as SMNVEV (reference sequence). V was clipped by 7 bases and J by 4 bases, with 16 bases between them. In DNA form, the CDR3 reads TGTGCCAGCATGGTACGGAGGCTCGGCACTGAAGCTTTCTTT. Protein: CASMVRRLGTEAFF.

The chain has TRBV2 and TRBJ2-1; D is uncertain. The germline V gene has CDR1 SNHLY and CDR2 FYNNEI. This CDR3 contains 11 residues. V lost 1 base and J 7 bases, leaving 2 bases between the germline ends. CDR3 DNA: TGTGCCAGCAGTGAAGGGAATGAGCAGTTCTTC. Its protein is CASSEGNEQFF.

This clone was counted once. V and J are TRBV28 and TRBJ2-5; D call uncertain. CDR1 and CDR2 (germline): MDHEN, SYDVKM. The CDR3 runs 15 residues. The V and J ends lost 2 bases and 1 base respectively, with 11 bases between them. In nucleotides, the CDR3 is TGTGCCAGCAGTTTACGGTTCTCCTCCCAAGAGACCCAGTACTTC. As protein: CASSLRFSSQETQYF.

The rearrangement joins TRBV27 to TRBJ2-5, with TRBD1 matching 7 bases. The germline V gene has CDR1 MNHEY and CDR2 SMNVEV (reference sequence). V lost 6 bases and J lost 1; bases outside the gene matches: 2. This CDR3 contains 13 residues. The CDR3 sequence is CASSDRAQETQYF. The CDR3, as DNA: TGTGCCAGCAGCGACAGGGCCCAAGAGACCCAGTACTTC.

This sequence joins TRBV19 and TRBJ1-2; 8 bases fit TRBD1. CDR3 length: 13 amino acids. After removal of 8 bases from V and 3 bases from J, the junction contained 5 bases not matched to a gene. Per the germline V gene, CDR1 is LNHDA and CDR2 is SQIVND (reference sequence). Here the CDR3 reads CASEDRAYYGYTF. DNA of the CDR3: TGTGCCAGTGAGGACAGGGCTTACTATGGCTACACCTTC. Together with reference TRBV19 and TRBJ1-2, the CDR3 gives the full variable domain: DGGITQSPKYLFRKEGQNVTLSCEQNLNHDAMYWYRQDPGQGLRLIYYSQIVNDFQKGDIAEGYSVSREKKESFPLTVTSAQKNPTAFYLCASEDRAYYGYTFGSGTRLTVV.